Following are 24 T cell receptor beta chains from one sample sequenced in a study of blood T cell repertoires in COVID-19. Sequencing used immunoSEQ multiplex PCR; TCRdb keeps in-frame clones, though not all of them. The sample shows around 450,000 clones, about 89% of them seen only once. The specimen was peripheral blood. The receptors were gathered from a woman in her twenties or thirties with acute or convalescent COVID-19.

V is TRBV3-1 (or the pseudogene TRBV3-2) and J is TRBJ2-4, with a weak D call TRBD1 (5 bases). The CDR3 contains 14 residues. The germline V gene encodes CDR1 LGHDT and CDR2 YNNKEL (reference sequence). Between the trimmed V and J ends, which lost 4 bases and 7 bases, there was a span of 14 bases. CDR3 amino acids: CASSPQGQRNIQYF. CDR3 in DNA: TGTGCCAGCAGCCCCCAGGGCCAAAGGAACATTCAGTACTTC.

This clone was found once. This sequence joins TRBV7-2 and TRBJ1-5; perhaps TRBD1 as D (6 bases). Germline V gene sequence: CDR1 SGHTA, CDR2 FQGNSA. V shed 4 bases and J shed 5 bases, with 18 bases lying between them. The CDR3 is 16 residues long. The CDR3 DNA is TGTGCCAGCAGCTCCGCCGGACAGTTATATGATCAGCCCCAGCATTTT. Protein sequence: CASSSAGQLYDQPQHF.

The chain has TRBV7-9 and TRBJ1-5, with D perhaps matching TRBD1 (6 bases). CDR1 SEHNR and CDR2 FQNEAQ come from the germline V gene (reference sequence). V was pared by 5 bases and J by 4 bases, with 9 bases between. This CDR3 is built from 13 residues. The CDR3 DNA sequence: TGTGCCAGCAGCCCTACAGGGAATCAGCCCCAGCATTTT. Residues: CASSPTGNQPQHF.

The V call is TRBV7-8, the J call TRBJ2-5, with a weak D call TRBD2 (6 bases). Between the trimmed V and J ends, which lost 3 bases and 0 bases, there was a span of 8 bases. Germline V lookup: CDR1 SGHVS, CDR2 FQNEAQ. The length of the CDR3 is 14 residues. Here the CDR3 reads CASSFGTYQETQYF. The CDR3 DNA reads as TGTGCCAGCAGCTTCGGGACTTACCAAGAGACCCAGTACTTC.

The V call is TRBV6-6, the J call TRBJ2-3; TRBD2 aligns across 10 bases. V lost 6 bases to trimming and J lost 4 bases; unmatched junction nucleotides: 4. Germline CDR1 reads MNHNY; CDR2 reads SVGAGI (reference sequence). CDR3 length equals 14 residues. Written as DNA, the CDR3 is TGTGCCAGCAGGGAGCGGGGGGGCCCAGATACGCAGTATTTT. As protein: CASRERGGPDTQYF.

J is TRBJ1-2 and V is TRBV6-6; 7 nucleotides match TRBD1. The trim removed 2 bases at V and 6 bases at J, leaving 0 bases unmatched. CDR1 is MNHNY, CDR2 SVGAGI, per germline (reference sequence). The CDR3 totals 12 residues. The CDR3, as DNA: TGTGCCAGCAGTTACCAGGGGGATGGCTACACCTTC. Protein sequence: CASSYQGDGYTF.

CDR3 nucleotides: TGTGCCAGCAGCCAAGGTTTTACGGGGTCTGAAGCTTTCTTT. Protein product: CASSQGFTGSEAFF. This chain uses TRBV3-1 (or the pseudogene TRBV3-2) with TRBJ1-1, with unresolved D. Germline V gene data show CDR1 as LGHDT and CDR2 as YNNKEL (reference sequence). Deletions cut 1 base from V and 6 bases from J, with 12 bases between. The length of the CDR3 is 14 residues.

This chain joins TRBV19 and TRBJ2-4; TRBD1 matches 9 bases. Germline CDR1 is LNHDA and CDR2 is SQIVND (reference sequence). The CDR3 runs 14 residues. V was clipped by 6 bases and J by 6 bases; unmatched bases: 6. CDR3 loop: CASRTDRGTNIQYF. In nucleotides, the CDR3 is TGTGCCAGTAGAACGGACAGGGGCACAAACATTCAGTACTTC.

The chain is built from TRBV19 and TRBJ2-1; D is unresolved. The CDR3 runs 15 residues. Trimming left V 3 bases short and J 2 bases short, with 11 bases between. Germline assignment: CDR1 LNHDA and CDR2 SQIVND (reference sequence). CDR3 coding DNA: TGTGCCAGTAGTATGAGTAGAGGTCCCTACAATGAGCAGTTCTTC. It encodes CASSMSRGPYNEQFF.

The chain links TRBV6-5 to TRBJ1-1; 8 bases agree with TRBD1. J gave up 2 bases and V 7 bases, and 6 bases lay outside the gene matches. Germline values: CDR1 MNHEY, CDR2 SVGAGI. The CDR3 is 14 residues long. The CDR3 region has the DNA TGTGCCAGCATTATACAGGGGGGCAACACTGAAGCTTTCTTT. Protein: CASIIQGGNTEAFF.

CDR3 residues: CASSFLGVEAFF. The CDR3 region has the DNA TGTGCCAGCAGCTTTTTGGGCGTTGAAGCTTTCTTT. The chain employs TRBV5-5 and TRBJ1-1; D not resolved. The V gene's germline CDR1 is SGHKS and CDR2 YYEKEE (reference sequence). The CDR3 totals 12 residues. Trimming took 2 bases from V and 7 from J, leaving 9 bases between them.

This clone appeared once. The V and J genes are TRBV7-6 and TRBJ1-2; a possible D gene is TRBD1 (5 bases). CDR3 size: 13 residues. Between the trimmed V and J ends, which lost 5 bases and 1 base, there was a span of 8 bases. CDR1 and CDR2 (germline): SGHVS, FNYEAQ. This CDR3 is CASSRDSNYGYTF. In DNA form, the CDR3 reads TGTGCCAGCAGCCGAGACAGTAACTATGGCTACACCTTC.

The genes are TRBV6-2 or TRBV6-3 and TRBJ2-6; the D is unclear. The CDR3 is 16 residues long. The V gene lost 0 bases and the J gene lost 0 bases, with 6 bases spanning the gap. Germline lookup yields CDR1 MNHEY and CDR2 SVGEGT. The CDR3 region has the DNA TGTGCCAGCAGTTACTCCCTTATCTCTGGGGCCAACGTCCTGACTTTC. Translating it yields CASSYSLISGANVLTF.

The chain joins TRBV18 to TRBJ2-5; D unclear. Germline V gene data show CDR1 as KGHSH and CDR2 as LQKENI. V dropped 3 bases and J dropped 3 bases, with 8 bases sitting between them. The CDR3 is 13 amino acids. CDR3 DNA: TGTGCCAGCTCACCTTCTGAGAAAGAGACCCAGTACTTC. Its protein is CASSPSEKETQYF.

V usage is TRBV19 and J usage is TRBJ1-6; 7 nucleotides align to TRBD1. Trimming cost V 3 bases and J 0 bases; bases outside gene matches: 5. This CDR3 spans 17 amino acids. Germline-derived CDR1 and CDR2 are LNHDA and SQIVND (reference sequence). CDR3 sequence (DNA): TGTGCCAGTAGTATGATTTGGGACAGCTCCTATAATTCACCCCTCCACTTT. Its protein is CASSMIWDSSYNSPLHF.

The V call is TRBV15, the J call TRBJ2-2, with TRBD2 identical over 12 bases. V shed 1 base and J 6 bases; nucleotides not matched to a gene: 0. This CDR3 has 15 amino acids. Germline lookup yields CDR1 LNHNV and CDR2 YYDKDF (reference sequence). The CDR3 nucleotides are TGTGCCACCAGCAGAGGACTAGCGGGGGCCGGGGAGCTGTTTTTT. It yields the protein CATSRGLAGAGELFF.

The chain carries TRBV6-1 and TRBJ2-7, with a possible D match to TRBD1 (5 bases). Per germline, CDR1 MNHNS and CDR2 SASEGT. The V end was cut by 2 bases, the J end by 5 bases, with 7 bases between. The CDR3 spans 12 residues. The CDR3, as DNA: TGTGCCAGCAGTGAACAGGGCGACGAGCAGTACTTC. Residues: CASSEQGDEQYF.

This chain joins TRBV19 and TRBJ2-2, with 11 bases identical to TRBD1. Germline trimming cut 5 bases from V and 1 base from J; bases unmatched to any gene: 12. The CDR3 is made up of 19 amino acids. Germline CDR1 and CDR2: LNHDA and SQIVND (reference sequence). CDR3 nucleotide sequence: TGTGCCAGTAGTTCTCCGGGACAGGGGGGGAGGGAGAACACCGGGGAGCTGTTTTTT. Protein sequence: CASSSPGQGGRENTGELFF.

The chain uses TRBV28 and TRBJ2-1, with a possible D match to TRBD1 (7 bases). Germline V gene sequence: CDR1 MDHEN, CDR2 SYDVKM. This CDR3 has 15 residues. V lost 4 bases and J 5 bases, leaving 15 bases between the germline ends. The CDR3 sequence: CASSSTGRRDNEQFF. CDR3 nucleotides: TGTGCCAGCAGTTCGACAGGGAGGCGTGACAATGAGCAGTTCTTC. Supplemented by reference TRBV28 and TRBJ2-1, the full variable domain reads DVKVTQSSRYLVKRTGEKVFLECVQDMDHENMFWYRQDPGLGLRLIYFSYDVKMKEKGDIPEGYSVSREKKERFSLILESASTNQTSMYLCASSSTGRRDNEQFFGPGTRLTVL.

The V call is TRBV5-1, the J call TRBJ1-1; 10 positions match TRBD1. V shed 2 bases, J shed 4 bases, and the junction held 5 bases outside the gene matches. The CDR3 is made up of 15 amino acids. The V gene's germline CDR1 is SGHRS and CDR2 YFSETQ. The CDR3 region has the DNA TGCGCCAGCAGCTTAGGGACAGGGGAGAGCACTGAAGCTTTCTTT. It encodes CASSLGTGESTEAFF.

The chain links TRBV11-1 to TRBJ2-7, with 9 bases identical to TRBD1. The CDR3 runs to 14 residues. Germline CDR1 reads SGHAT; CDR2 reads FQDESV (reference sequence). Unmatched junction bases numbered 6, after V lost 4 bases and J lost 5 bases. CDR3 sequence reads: CASSSRDRVNEQYF. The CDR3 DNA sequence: TGTGCCAGCAGCTCCCGGGACAGGGTAAACGAGCAGTACTTC.

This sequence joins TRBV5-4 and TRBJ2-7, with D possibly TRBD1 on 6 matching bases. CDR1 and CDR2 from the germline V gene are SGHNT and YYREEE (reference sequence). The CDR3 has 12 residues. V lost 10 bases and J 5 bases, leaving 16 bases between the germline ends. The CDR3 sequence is CAYFGEGDEQYF. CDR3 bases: TGTGCCTACTTCGGTGAGGGGGACGAGCAGTACTTC.

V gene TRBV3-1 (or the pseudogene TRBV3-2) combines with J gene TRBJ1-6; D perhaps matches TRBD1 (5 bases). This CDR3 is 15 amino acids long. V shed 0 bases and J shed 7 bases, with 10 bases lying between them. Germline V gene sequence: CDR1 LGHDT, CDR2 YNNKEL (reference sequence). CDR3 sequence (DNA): TGTGCCAGCAGCCAAGATCATGACAGCAATTCACCCCTCCACTTT. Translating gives CASSQDHDSNSPLHF.

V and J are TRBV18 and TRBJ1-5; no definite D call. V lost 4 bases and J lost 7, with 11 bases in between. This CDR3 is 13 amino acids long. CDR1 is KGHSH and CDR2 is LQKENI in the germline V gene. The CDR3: CASSRGMEQPQHF. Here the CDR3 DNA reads TGTGCCAGCTCACGCGGGATGGAACAGCCCCAGCATTTT.